Below, 9 T cell receptor beta chains from the same sample are listed, as sequenced in a study of T cell repertoires in cytomegalovirus infection. MiXCR, run by TCRdb on the reads, gives a single entry per CDR3 protein. In the table there are 35,000 to 55,000 distinct CDR3 sequences, approximately 22% of which are singletons. For these receptors, no antigen is known. The sequencing input was PBMCs, sequenced either directly or after in vitro stimulation (not recorded which). The origin of the receptors is a human donor in good health (CMV status not recorded). Some clones in this sample may be carry-over from other donors' samples.

This chain uses TRBV4-1 with TRBJ2-1; perhaps TRBD1 as D (5 bases). Germline lookup yields CDR1 MGHRA and CDR2 YSYEKL. CDR3 length: 16 residues. V gave up 0 bases and J gave up 2 bases, with 11 bases separating them. In nucleotides, the CDR3 is TGCGCCAGCAGCCAAGATGTCAGGGTCACCTACAATGAGCAGTTCTTC. Its translation: CASSQDVRVTYNEQFF.

This clonotype was seen just once. The CDR3 region has the DNA TGCAGTGCTAGAGCCAGGTTTGGGACAGGGAATGAAAAACTGTTTTTT. Its protein product is CSARARFGTGNEKLFF. V usage is TRBV20-1 and J usage is TRBJ1-4; 9 bases agree with TRBD1. V trimming: 1 base; J trimming: 5 bases; junction bases outside the gene matches: 8. The CDR3 runs 16 residues. Germline loops: CDR1 DFQATT, CDR2 SNEGSKA (reference sequence).

This chain joins TRBV4-1 and TRBJ1-3; D gene uncertain. The V end was cut by 1 base, the J end by 0 bases, with 7 bases between. CDR1 MGHRA and CDR2 YSYEKL come from the germline V gene. CDR3 size: 15 residues. Here the CDR3 DNA reads TGCGCCAGCAGCCAAGGAGGGATCTCTGGAAACACCATATATTTT. This codes for CASSQGGISGNTIYF.

This clonotype was found a few times. The chain recombines TRBV5-4 with TRBJ1-2; D unresolved. Germline CDR1 is SGHNT and CDR2 is YYREEE (reference sequence). The CDR3 extends over 13 amino acids. Trimming cost V 4 bases and J 4 bases, with 11 bases left between them. CDR3 nucleotide sequence: TGTGCCAGCAGCCAAGATGGTGCCTATGGCTACACCTTC. It codes for CASSQDGAYGYTF.

This chain connects TRBV7-8 to TRBJ2-7; tentative D call: TRBD2 (6 bases). This CDR3 comprises 14 residues. Germline CDR1 SGHVS, CDR2 FQNEAQ. Trimming stripped 7 bases from V and 1 base from J, with 14 bases between. CDR3 amino acids: CASKPGLMSYEQYF. The CDR3 bases are TGTGCCAGCAAACCGGGACTGATGTCCTACGAGCAGTACTTC.

This clonotype was detected many times. The chain is built from TRBV28 and TRBJ2-7, with D perhaps matching TRBD1 (6 bases). Germline values: CDR1 MDHEN, CDR2 SYDVKM. The CDR3 is 16 amino acids. V gave up 3 bases and J gave up 4 bases, with 19 bases separating them. CDR3 region: CASSLGAGIPSYEQYF. CDR3 bases: TGTGCCAGCAGTTTGGGGGCCGGGATCCCATCATACGAGCAGTACTTC.

The table lists this clonotype with a few counts. The gene calls are TRBV4-1 and TRBJ1-6; D is unclear. CDR1 is MGHRA, CDR2 YSYEKL, per germline. Trimming took 2 bases from V and 7 from J, leaving 18 bases between them. The CDR3 is 17 amino acids. In DNA, the CDR3 is TGCGCCAGCAGCCAATCCTTGGAAGGGCATAAAAATTCACCCCTCCACTTT. Translating gives CASSQSLEGHKNSPLHF.

This clonotype was seen more than once but under ten times. The chain joins TRBV7-9 to TRBJ1-2; tentatively, D is TRBD1 (5 bases). Germline lookup yields CDR1 SEHNR and CDR2 FQNEAQ (reference sequence). V was trimmed by 8 bases and J by 3 bases, leaving 16 bases between them. The CDR3 consists of 14 residues. The CDR3 nucleotides are TGTGCCAGCTTTGAGCTGGAACAGGACTATGGCTACACCTTC. It translates to CASFELEQDYGYTF. Full variable domain (outside the CDR3, taken from reference TRBV7-9 and TRBJ1-2): DTGVSQNPRHKITKRGQNVTFRCDPISEHNRLYWYRQTLGQGPEFLTYFQNEAQLEKSRLLSDRFSAERPKGSFSTLEIQRTEQGDSAMYLCASFELEQDYGYTFGSGTRLTVV.

The genes are TRBV20-1 and TRBJ2-3; D not certain. This CDR3 has 12 residues. CDR1 and CDR2 (germline): DFQATT, SNEGSKA (reference sequence). V lost 4 bases and J lost 4, with 9 bases in between. In nucleotides, the CDR3 is TGCAGTGCTAAGGTGCTCCCAGATACGCAGTATTTT. Its protein product is CSAKVLPDTQYF.